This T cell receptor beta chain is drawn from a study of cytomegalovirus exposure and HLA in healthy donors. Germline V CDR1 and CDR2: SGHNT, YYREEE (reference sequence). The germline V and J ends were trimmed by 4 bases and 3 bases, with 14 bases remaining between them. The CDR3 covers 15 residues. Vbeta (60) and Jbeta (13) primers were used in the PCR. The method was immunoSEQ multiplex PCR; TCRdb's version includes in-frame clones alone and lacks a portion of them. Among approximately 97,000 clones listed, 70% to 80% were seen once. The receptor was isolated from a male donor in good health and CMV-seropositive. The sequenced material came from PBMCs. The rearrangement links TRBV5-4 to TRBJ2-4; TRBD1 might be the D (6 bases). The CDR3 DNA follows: TGTGCCAGCAGCCCATGGACAGAGGACAAAAACATTCAGTACTTC. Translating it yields CASSPWTEDKNIQYF.